These 22 T cell receptor beta chains share one sample of origin, sequenced in a study of blood T cells in healthy people across ages. Combining a sample-barcoded 5' primer with a J-beta primer mix, a second PCR ran for roughly 6 to 12 cycles. TCRdb ran MiXCR on the 5' RACE reads and lists one entry per CDR3 protein. Of approximately 800,000 distinct CDR3 sequences in the sample, about 36% were seen once. The sample comprised blood. All receptors come from a man younger than 35 in good health.

Many counts were recorded for this clonotype. The chain employs TRBV20-1 and TRBJ1-1; 7 bases agree with TRBD1. Trimming cost V 7 bases and J 5 bases; bases outside gene matches: 7. Germline CDR1 reads DFQATT; CDR2 reads SNEGSKA (reference sequence). The CDR3 totals 12 residues. The CDR3 reads CSVATGRTEAFF. DNA for the CDR3: TGCAGTGTCGCGACAGGGCGGACTGAAGCTTTCTTT.

V usage is TRBV20-1 and J usage is TRBJ1-5; possibly TRBD1 for D (5 bases). Germline loops: CDR1 DFQATT, CDR2 SNEGSKA (reference sequence). The CDR3 has 14 amino acids. Trimming took 3 bases from V and 3 from J, leaving 12 bases between them. The CDR3 DNA is TGCAGTGCTAGTGCTAGGGACGTCAATCAGCCCCAGCATTTT. It translates to CSASARDVNQPQHF.

The CDR3 is CASSLVTSGLETQYF. CDR3 DNA sequence: TGTGCCAGCAGCTTAGTAACTAGCGGTCTGGAGACCCAGTACTTC. The chain couples TRBV7-9 to TRBJ2-7, with 8 nucleotides matching TRBD2. The J call may be mistaken, given a closer DNA end match to TRBJ2-5. The germline CDR1 and CDR2 sequences are SEHNR and FQNEAQ (reference sequence). The CDR3 has 15 residues.

V is TRBV7-2 and J is TRBJ1-2; D not resolved. This CDR3 comprises 15 residues. V was cut by 5 bases and J by 8 bases, with 21 bases left in between. The germline V gene has CDR1 SGHTA and CDR2 FQGNSA. CDR3 bases: TGTGCCAGCAGCCCAGACGCGACGGCGGTGGAAGGCTACACCTTC. Amino acid sequence: CASSPDATAVEGYTF. The full variable domain, rest sourced from reference TRBV7-2 and TRBJ1-2, is GAGVSQSPSNKVTEKGKDVELRCDPISGHTALYWYRQSLGQGLEFLIYFQGNSAPDKSGLPSDRFSAERTGGSVSTLTIQRTQQEDSAVYLCASSPDATAVEGYTFGSGTRLTVV.

A note on this clonotype: One junction end does not reproduce the germline sequence, and a read error may be involved. V gene TRBV6-2 or TRBV6-3 combines with J gene TRBJ1-6, with 9 bases matching TRBD1. CDR3 length: 15 residues. Germline CDR1 and CDR2: MNHEY and SVGEGT. This CDR3 is CASSPQGAANSPPHF. The CDR3 nucleotides read TGTGCCAGCAGTCCACAGGGGGCCGCCAATTCACCCCCCCACTTT.

V is TRBV29-1 and J is TRBJ2-7; 9 nucleotides agree with TRBD1. Germline assignment: CDR1 SQVTM and CDR2 ANQGSEA. This CDR3 contains 15 residues. V was pared by 3 bases and J by 1 base, with 7 bases of the junction left unmatched. CDR3 DNA: TGCAGCGTTGAGGAGGGGACAGGGTGGTCCTACGAGCAGTACTTC. As protein: CSVEEGTGWSYEQYF.

The rearrangement links TRBV5-1 to TRBJ2-1; TRBD2 might be the D (5 bases). Trimming pared 0 bases from V and 3 bases from J, leaving 13 bases between. CDR3 length equals 16 residues. From germline, CDR1 is SGHRS and CDR2 YFSETQ. The CDR3 loop is CASSLVLAAGYNEQFF. The DNA of the CDR3 is TGCGCCAGCAGCTTGGTCCTAGCTGCCGGCTACAATGAGCAGTTCTTC.

This clonotype was observed at least ten times. This chain joins TRBV19 and TRBJ2-1; 14 bases align to TRBD2. This CDR3 contains 16 residues. J was trimmed by 7 bases and V by 6 bases; bases with no gene match: 8. Germline-derived CDR1 and CDR2 are LNHDA and SQIVND (reference sequence). The CDR3 bases are TGTGCCAGTAGCCCCCCAGGACTAGCGGGGGGAAATGAGCAGTTCTTC. Its translation is CASSPPGLAGGNEQFF. The complete variable domain, with remaining parts taken from reference TRBV19 and TRBJ2-1, reads DGGITQSPKYLFRKEGQNVTLSCEQNLNHDAMYWYRQDPGQGLRLIYYSQIVNDFQKGDIAEGYSVSREKKESFPLTVTSAQKNPTAFYLCASSPPGLAGGNEQFFGPGTRLTVL.

The CDR3 loop reads CASSLVPRDPYEQYF. CDR3 coding DNA: TGCGCCAGCAGCTTGGTGCCTCGGGACCCCTACGAGCAGTACTTC. The chain couples TRBV5-1 to TRBJ2-7; D may match TRBD1 or TRBD2 (5 bases each). CDR1 is SGHRS, CDR2 YFSETQ, per germline. The CDR3 runs to 15 residues. V lost 0 bases to trimming and J lost 2 bases, with 12 bases between them.

V gene TRBV6-6 combines with J gene TRBJ2-6; TRBD1 matches 7 bases. Germline CDR1 reads MNHNY; CDR2 reads SVGAGI (reference sequence). The CDR3 consists of 18 residues. V lost 5 bases to trimming and J lost 0 bases; unmatched junction nucleotides: 10. The CDR3 DNA is TGTGCCAGCAGTCGGACAGGAGCTTACACCTCTGGGGCCAACGTCCTGACTTTC. Translated, it gives CASSRTGAYTSGANVLTF.

The chain has TRBV6-6 and TRBJ1-1; a possible D gene is TRBD1 (5 bases). Between the trimmed V and J ends, which lost 8 bases and 3 bases, there was a span of 7 bases. Germline V CDR1 and CDR2: MNHNY, SVGAGI (reference sequence). The CDR3 is 11 amino acids. CDR3 nucleotides: TGTGCCAGCTGGGGGGACACTGAAGCTTTCTTT. Translating gives CASWGDTEAFF.

The chain couples TRBV9 to TRBJ1-2, with 7 bases that match TRBD1. Germline V gene sequence: CDR1 SGDLS, CDR2 YYNGEE. The trim removed 4 bases at V and 3 bases at J, leaving 6 bases unmatched. The CDR3 extends over 14 amino acids. The CDR3 DNA reads TGTGCCAGCAGCCCCTCGACAGGGCACTATGGCTACACCTTC. Translation gives CASSPSTGHYGYTF. Full variable domain (outside the CDR3, taken from reference TRBV9 and TRBJ1-2): DSGVTQTPKHLITATGQRVTLRCSPRSGDLSVYWYQQSLDQGLQFLIQYYNGEERAKGNILERFSAQQFPDLHSELNLSSLELGDSALYFCASSPSTGHYGYTFGSGTRLTVV.

This clonotype was counted a few times. The chain links TRBV12-3 or TRBV12-4 to TRBJ1-2, with D perhaps TRBD1 (5 bases). The CDR3 sequence is 15 residues long. V lost 4 bases and J lost 0, with 12 bases in between. CDR3 protein: CASSWRGTSNYGYTF. The CDR3 DNA reads TGTGCCAGCAGTTGGCGGGGGACCTCTAACTATGGCTACACCTTC.

CDR3 sequence: CASRGGLQETQYF. CDR3 coding DNA: TGTGCCAGCAGGGGAGGACTGCAAGAGACCCAGTACTTC. This chain joins TRBV2 and TRBJ2-7; weak D call: TRBD2 (6 bases). The tail of the sequence fits TRBJ2-5 better, so the J call may be wrong. The germline CDR1 and CDR2 sequences are SNHLY and FYNNEI. The CDR3 consists of 13 residues.

This clonotype has a handful of counts. This chain links TRBV7-2 with TRBJ1-5; D is uncertain. The CDR3 contains 17 residues. The germline CDR1 and CDR2 sequences are SGHTA and FQGNSA. V lost 1 base and J lost 3, with 16 bases in between. CDR3 nucleotide sequence: TGTGCCAGCAGCTTAGAGGTTTGGTCTCCGGTCAATCAGCCCCAGCATTTT. It specifies CASSLEVWSPVNQPQHF.

The J gene is TRBJ2-4, the V gene TRBV14; the D gene is possibly TRBD1 (5 bases). Judging by the DNA end, TRBJ2-7 fits better; the J call may be wrong. The CDR3 sequence is 13 residues long. Per germline, CDR1 SGHDN and CDR2 FVKESK. Here the CDR3 DNA reads TGTGCCAGCAGCCAAGTAACAGGTTCCGAGCAGTACTTC. Protein: CASSQVTGSEQYF.

This clonotype has more than one count but fewer than ten. The chain employs TRBV7-8 and TRBJ1-1; no firm D call. CDR1 SGHVS and CDR2 FQNEAQ come from the germline V gene. The CDR3 totals 16 residues. The V gene lost 1 base and the J gene lost 0 bases, with 12 bases spanning the gap. The CDR3 coding sequence is TGTGCCAGCAGCTTAGATCGGGGATCGGTGAACACTGAAGCTTTCTTT. Its translation: CASSLDRGSVNTEAFF.

This clonotype was seen a few times. This chain links TRBV2 with TRBJ2-1, with D possibly matching TRBD1 (5 bases). The CDR3 spans 12 residues. The V and J ends lost 7 bases and 9 bases respectively, with 13 bases between them. CDR1 and CDR2 (germline): SNHLY, FYNNEI. The CDR3: CASNPTGSEQFF. CDR3 DNA: TGTGCCAGCAATCCTACAGGCTCTGAGCAGTTCTTC.

With regard to this clonotype: A clone one base away is much larger, so this may be a read error. This chain joins TRBV20-1 and TRBJ2-7; unclear D gene. This CDR3 has 11 amino acids. The germline gives CDR1 DFQATT, CDR2 SNEGSKA (reference sequence). This chain's CDR3 is CIAREGYEQYF. The DNA of the CDR3 is TGCATTGCTAGAGAAGGCTACGAGCAGTACTTC.

To note about this clonotype: The germline gene is not matched at one end of the junction; a read error may be the cause. The CDR3 DNA sequence: TGTGTCAGCAAGCCCGACAGGGCGAGCTCCTACGAGCAGTACTTC. Its translation: CVSKPDRASSYEQYF. The rearrangement joins TRBV7-2 to TRBJ2-7, with 7 positions matching TRBD1. Germline V lookup: CDR1 SGHTA, CDR2 FQGNSA. The CDR3 is 15 amino acids.

This sequence joins TRBV12-3 or TRBV12-4 and TRBJ2-3; 8 nucleotides match TRBD1. There are 15 residues in the CDR3. Trimming took 6 bases from V and 2 from J; bases not matched to a gene: 7. The DNA of the CDR3 is TGTGCCAGCAGCAAGGAGGACAGGGTCACAGATACGCAGTATTTT. This translates into CASSKEDRVTDTQYF.

In this sample, this clonotype turned up a few times. This chain uses TRBV4-3 with TRBJ2-5; 14 bases are shared with TRBD2. V was pared by 4 bases and J by 2 bases, with 3 bases of the junction left unmatched. Germline V gene data show CDR1 as LGHNA and CDR2 as YSLEER. The CDR3 runs to 16 residues. DNA for the CDR3: TGCGCCAGCAGCCGGACTAGCGGGGGGTATCAAGAGACCCAGTACTTC. This gives the protein CASSRTSGGYQETQYF.